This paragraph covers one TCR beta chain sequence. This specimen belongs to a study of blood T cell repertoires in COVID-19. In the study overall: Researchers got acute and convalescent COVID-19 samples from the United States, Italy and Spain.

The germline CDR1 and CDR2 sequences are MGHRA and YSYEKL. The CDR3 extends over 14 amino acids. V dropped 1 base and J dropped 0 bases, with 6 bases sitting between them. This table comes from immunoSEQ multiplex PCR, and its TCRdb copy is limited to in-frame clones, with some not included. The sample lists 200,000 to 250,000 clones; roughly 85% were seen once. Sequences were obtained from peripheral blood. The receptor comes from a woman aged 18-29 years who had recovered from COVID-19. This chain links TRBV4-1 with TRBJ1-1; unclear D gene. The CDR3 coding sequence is TGCGCCAGCAGCCAAGGGGCATTGAACACTGAAGCTTTCTTT. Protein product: CASSQGALNTEAFF.